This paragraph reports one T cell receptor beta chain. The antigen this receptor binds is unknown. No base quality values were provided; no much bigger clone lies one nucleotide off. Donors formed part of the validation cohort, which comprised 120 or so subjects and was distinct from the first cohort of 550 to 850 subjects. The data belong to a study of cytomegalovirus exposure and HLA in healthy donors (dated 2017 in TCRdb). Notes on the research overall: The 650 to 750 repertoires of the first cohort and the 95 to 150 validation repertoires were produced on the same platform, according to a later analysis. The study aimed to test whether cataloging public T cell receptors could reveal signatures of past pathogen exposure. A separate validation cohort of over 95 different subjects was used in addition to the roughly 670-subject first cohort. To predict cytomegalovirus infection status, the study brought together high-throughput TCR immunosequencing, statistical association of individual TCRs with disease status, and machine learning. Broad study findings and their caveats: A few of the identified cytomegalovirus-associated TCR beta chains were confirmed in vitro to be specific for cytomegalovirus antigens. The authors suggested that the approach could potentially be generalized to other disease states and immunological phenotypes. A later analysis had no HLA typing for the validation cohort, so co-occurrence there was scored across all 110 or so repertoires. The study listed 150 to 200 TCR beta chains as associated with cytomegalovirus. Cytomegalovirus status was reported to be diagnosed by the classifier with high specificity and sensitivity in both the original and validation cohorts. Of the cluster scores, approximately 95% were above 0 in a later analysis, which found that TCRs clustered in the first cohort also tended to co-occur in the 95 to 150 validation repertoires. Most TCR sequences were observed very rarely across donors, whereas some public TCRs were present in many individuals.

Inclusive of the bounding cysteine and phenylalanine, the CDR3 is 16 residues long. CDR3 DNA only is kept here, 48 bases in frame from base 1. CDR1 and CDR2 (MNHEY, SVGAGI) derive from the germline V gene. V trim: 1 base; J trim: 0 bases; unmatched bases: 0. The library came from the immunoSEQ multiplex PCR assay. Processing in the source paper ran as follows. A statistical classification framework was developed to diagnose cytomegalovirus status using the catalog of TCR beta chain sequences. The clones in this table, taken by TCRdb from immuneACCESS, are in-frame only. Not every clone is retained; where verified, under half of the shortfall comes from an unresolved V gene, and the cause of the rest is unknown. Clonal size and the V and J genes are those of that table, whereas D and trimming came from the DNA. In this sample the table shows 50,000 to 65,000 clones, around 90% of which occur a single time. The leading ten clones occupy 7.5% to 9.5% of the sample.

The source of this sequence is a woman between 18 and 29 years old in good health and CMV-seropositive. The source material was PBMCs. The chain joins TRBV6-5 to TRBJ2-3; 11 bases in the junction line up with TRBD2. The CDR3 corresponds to CASSYLAGGSTDTQYF. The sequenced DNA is TGTGCCAGCAGTTACTTAGCGGGGGGGAGCACAGATACGCAGTATTTT.